The 5 T cell receptor beta chains below all came from one sample that was sequenced in a study of blood T cell repertoires in COVID-19. The data were produced by immunoSEQ multiplex PCR, yet TCRdb's version contains in-frame clones alone and is incomplete. The table has more than 200,000 clones, about nine tenths seen once. Sequencing used PBMCs or T cells enriched from blood (not recorded which). All receptors come from a woman in her thirties with acute COVID-19.

The V and J genes are TRBV7-3 and TRBJ2-3; unclear D gene. This CDR3 contains 17 residues. Germline CDR1 is SGHTA and CDR2 is FQGTGA. Trimming removed 3 bases from V and 0 bases from J, with 16 bases in between. The CDR3 reads CASSFIPRGTSTDTQYF. The CDR3 nucleotides are TGTGCCAGCAGCTTCATACCCCGCGGCACTAGCACAGATACGCAGTATTTT.

This rearrangement joins TRBV5-1 to TRBJ2-7; 8 nucleotides match TRBD1. Germline V lookup: CDR1 SGHRS, CDR2 YFSETQ. The length of the CDR3 is 15 residues. With V trimmed by 5 bases and J by 1 base, 8 bases remained unmatched. This chain's CDR3 is CASRPDRVSSYEQYF. For the CDR3, the DNA is TGCGCCAGCAGGCCGGACAGGGTTAGTTCCTACGAGCAGTACTTC.

CDR3 DNA sequence: TGTGCCAGCAGCCAACGGACTAGCGGAGGCCAAGAGACCCAGTACTTC. Protein: CASSQRTSGGQETQYF. The V call is TRBV14, the J call TRBJ2-5, with 10 bases aligning to TRBD2. V gave up 2 bases and J gave up 1 base; unmatched junction bases: 4. The length of the CDR3 is 16 residues. Germline CDR1 SGHDN, CDR2 FVKESK.

V usage is TRBV6-5 and J usage is TRBJ2-3, with 10 bases lining up with TRBD1. CDR3 length: 15 residues. The V gene's germline CDR1 is MNHEY and CDR2 SVGAGI. With V trimmed by 4 bases and J by 6 bases, 7 bases remained unmatched. The CDR3 spells CASSFRQGARDTQYF. The CDR3 DNA follows: TGTGCCAGCAGTTTCCGACAGGGGGCGAGGGATACGCAGTATTTT.

This clone was found once. The chain is built from TRBV25-1 and TRBJ1-3; D not resolved. The V and J ends lost 2 bases and 8 bases respectively, with 19 bases between them. Germline V gene lookup returns CDR1 MGHDK and CDR2 SYGVNS. There are 16 residues in the CDR3. The CDR3 here is CASSEPSGSRLDTIYF. CDR3 coding DNA: TGTGCCAGCAGTGAACCTTCTGGGTCCAGACTCGACACCATATATTTT.